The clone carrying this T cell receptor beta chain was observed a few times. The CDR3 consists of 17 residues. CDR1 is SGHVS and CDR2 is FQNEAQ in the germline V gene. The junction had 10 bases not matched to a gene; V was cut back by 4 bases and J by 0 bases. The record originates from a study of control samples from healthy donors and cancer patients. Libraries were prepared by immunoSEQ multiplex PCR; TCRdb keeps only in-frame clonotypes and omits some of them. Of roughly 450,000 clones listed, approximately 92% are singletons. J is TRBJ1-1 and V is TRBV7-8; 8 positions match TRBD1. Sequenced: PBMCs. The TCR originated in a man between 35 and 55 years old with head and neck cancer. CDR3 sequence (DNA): TGTGCCAGCAGCTGGCGGAGAACAGGGGGTGTGAACACTGAAGCTTTCTTT. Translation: CASSWRRTGGVNTEAFF.